This entry lists 30 T cell receptor beta chains sequenced from one sample in a study of blood T cell repertoires in COVID-19. Assay used: immunoSEQ multiplex PCR; TCRdb lists only in-frame clones, some missing. The sample includes 120,000 to 150,000 clones, around four fifths of them seen just once. Material: peripheral blood. The receptors come from a woman between 40 and 50 years old with active or convalescent COVID-19.

V and J are TRBV5-4 and TRBJ2-7, with unresolved D. The ends were cut back, 2 bases at V and 7 bases at J, with 22 bases in the middle. There are 16 residues in the CDR3. Germline V CDR1 and CDR2: SGHNT, YYREEE (reference sequence). CDR3 sequence (DNA): TGTGCCAGCAGCTTCGACGAGCCGTCGCCCCTGCGGGAGCAGTACTTC. Translated: CASSFDEPSPLREQYF.

The chain's CDR3 is CASSLTGIIEKLFF. The CDR3 DNA reads as TGTGCCAGCAGTCTTACAGGGATAATAGAAAAACTGTTTTTT. The chain couples TRBV6-5 to TRBJ1-4; a possible D gene is TRBD1 (6 bases). Trimming took off 5 bases at V and 8 bases at J, with 15 bases between the two ends. Per germline, CDR1 MNHEY and CDR2 SVGAGI. The CDR3 has 14 residues.

The chain has TRBV5-1 and TRBJ1-4; 8 nucleotides match TRBD1. Trimming removed 4 bases from V and 4 bases from J; junction bases left unmatched: 6. This CDR3 is built from 15 residues. Germline V CDR1 and CDR2: SGHRS, YFSETQ. The CDR3 DNA reads TGCGCCAGCAGCCTACAGGGGGGTAGTAATGAAAAACTGTTTTTT. Protein: CASSLQGGSNEKLFF.

This chain uses TRBV5-1 with TRBJ1-4; tentative D call: TRBD1 (5 bases). The CDR3 totals 14 residues. V lost 5 bases and J lost 0, with 8 bases in between. Germline values: CDR1 SGHRS, CDR2 YFSETQ. The DNA of the CDR3 is TGCGCCAGCAGTGACAGATCAACTAATGAAAAACTGTTTTTT. Amino acid sequence: CASSDRSTNEKLFF.

The V and J genes are TRBV11-2 and TRBJ1-3, with unresolved D. The CDR3 contains 16 residues. Trimming pared 0 bases from V and 0 bases from J, leaving 9 bases between. The germline gives CDR1 SGHAT, CDR2 FQNNGV. The CDR3 DNA reads TGTGCCAGCAGCTTAGATTTCGTTCTCTCTGGAAACACCATATATTTT. This encodes CASSLDFVLSGNTIYF.

The J gene is TRBJ1-4, the V gene TRBV6-5, with D possibly matching TRBD1 (5 bases). Trimming stripped 7 bases from V and 4 bases from J, with 13 bases between. The germline V gene encodes CDR1 MNHEY and CDR2 SVGAGI. CDR3 length: 14 amino acids. This chain's CDR3 is CASKTEYFNEKLFF. The CDR3 bases are TGTGCCAGCAAGACAGAGTACTTTAATGAAAAACTGTTTTTT.

The chain joins TRBV10-3 to TRBJ2-5; TRBD1 aligns across 10 bases. V dropped 2 bases and J dropped 2; count of bases not matched to a gene: 5. Germline CDR1 and CDR2: ENHRY and SYGVKD. The CDR3 is 16 amino acids. CDR3: CAISEVTGGGQETQYF. CDR3 nucleotide sequence: TGTGCCATCAGTGAGGTGACAGGGGGCGGACAAGAGACCCAGTACTTC.

This clone is a singleton in its sample. The chain has TRBV5-4 and TRBJ1-1; 8 bases line up with TRBD1. With V trimmed by 4 bases and J by 1 base, 9 bases remained unmatched. CDR3 size: 16 residues. CDR1 and CDR2 from the germline V gene are SGHNT and YYREEE (reference sequence). As DNA, the CDR3 is TGTGCCAGCAGCCCAGGGGGCCTCAGGCAGAACACTGAAGCTTTCTTT. Translation: CASSPGGLRQNTEAFF.

This rearrangement joins TRBV9 to TRBJ2-2, with D maybe TRBD2 (7 bases). Germline loops: CDR1 SGDLS, CDR2 YYNGEE. Trimming shortened V by 3 bases and J by 4 bases, and 13 bases separated the two germline ends. The CDR3 totals 15 residues. Written as DNA, the CDR3 is TGTGCCAGCAGCGGCGAGGGGGGGCTCACCGGGGAGCTGTTTTTT. Its protein product is CASSGEGGLTGELFF.

The V gene is TRBV27, the J gene TRBJ1-2; no reliable D call. The CDR3 sequence is 13 residues long. The ends were cut back, 3 bases at V and 5 bases at J, with 10 bases in the middle. Germline lookup yields CDR1 MNHEY and CDR2 SMNVEV (reference sequence). The CDR3 region is CASSFIGEYGYTF. The CDR3 DNA follows: TGTGCCAGCAGTTTTATCGGGGAATATGGCTACACCTTC.

The rearrangement joins TRBV6-1 to TRBJ1-6; D is undetermined. Trimming took off 1 base at V and 1 base at J, with 11 bases between the two ends. Germline V gene lookup returns CDR1 MNHNS and CDR2 SASEGT. The CDR3 extends over 17 amino acids. This CDR3 is CASSEGIRESYNSPLHF. The CDR3 DNA reads TGTGCCAGCAGTGAAGGGATCCGGGAGTCCTATAATTCACCCCTCCACTTT.

The chain recombines TRBV6-1 with TRBJ2-7, with unresolved D. Germline V gene data show CDR1 as MNHNS and CDR2 as SASEGT. The CDR3 totals 13 residues. V lost 2 bases and J lost 3, with 8 bases in between. In DNA form, the CDR3 reads TGTGCCAGCAGTGAAACCCAGAACTACGAGCAGTACTTC. This codes for CASSETQNYEQYF.

V and J are TRBV7-2 and TRBJ2-5, with 7 bases lining up with TRBD1. The CDR3 covers 15 residues. V gave up 1 base and J gave up 5 bases; unmatched junction bases: 7. Germline CDR1 is SGHTA and CDR2 is FQGNSA. CDR3 in amino acids: CASSLDRPGQETQYF. The CDR3 coding sequence is TGTGCCAGCAGCTTAGATCGGCCGGGACAGGAGACCCAGTACTTC.

The chain recombines TRBV27 with TRBJ2-2; 8 bases map to TRBD1. J gave up 4 bases and V 3 bases, and 4 bases lay outside the gene matches. The CDR3 has 15 amino acids. Germline-derived CDR1 and CDR2 are MNHEY and SMNVEV (reference sequence). The CDR3 nucleotides are TGTGCCAGCAGTTTGGCGCAGGGGGCCACCGGGGAGCTGTTTTTT. This codes for CASSLAQGATGELFF.

The chain links TRBV12-5 to TRBJ1-5; 8 bases are shared with TRBD1. This CDR3 spans 13 amino acids. V trimming: 7 bases; J trimming: 9 bases; junction bases outside the gene matches: 8. CDR1 is LGHNT and CDR2 is FRNRAP in the germline V gene. The CDR3 DNA reads as TGTGCTAGTGCCCTCCTTCAGGGGGCGCCCCAGCATTTT. Protein product: CASALLQGAPQHF.

The chain recombines TRBV4-3 with TRBJ2-7; D gene unclear. The CDR3 runs to 16 residues. In germline, CDR1 is LGHNA, CDR2 YSLEER. V was cut by 1 base and J by 3 bases, with 16 bases left in between. The CDR3: CASSQVYGSSLYEQYF. CDR3 bases: TGCGCCAGCAGCCAAGTCTATGGTTCTTCGCTCTACGAGCAGTACTTC.

The V and J genes are TRBV19 and TRBJ1-4; a weak D match, TRBD1 (6 bases). The germline V gene has CDR1 LNHDA and CDR2 SQIVND (reference sequence). V gave up 2 bases and J gave up 5 bases, with 15 bases separating them. The CDR3 covers 16 residues. CDR3 DNA: TGTGCCAGTAGTATAAACCCTGGGGGCTTGAATGAAAAACTGTTTTTT. This encodes CASSINPGGLNEKLFF.

This chain joins TRBV28 and TRBJ2-7, with 14 positions matching TRBD2. Germline CDR1 is MDHEN and CDR2 is SYDVKM. V trimming: 5 bases; J trimming: 5 bases; junction bases outside the gene matches: 14. The CDR3 totals 18 residues. Here the CDR3 DNA reads TGTGCCAGCAGTCCGGTGGCCGGGACTAGCGGGAGACTGGACGAGCAGTACTTC. This translates into CASSPVAGTSGRLDEQYF.

The V and J genes are TRBV6-6 and TRBJ1-2; 8 bases match TRBD1. There are 12 residues in the CDR3. V shed 10 bases and J 5 bases; nucleotides not matched to a gene: 6. Per the germline V gene, CDR1 is MNHNY and CDR2 is SVGAGI (reference sequence). CDR3 residues: CATTTGEYGYTF. CDR3 coding DNA: TGTGCCACCACGACAGGGGAATATGGCTACACCTTC.

The chain recombines TRBV28 with TRBJ1-1, with D unclear. From germline, CDR1 is MDHEN and CDR2 SYDVKM. There are 14 residues in the CDR3. V lost 4 bases and J 7 bases, leaving 16 bases between the germline ends. In nucleotides, the CDR3 is TGTGCCAGCAGTTCGTATCACAGTTTCGGTGAAGCTTTCTTT. It specifies CASSSYHSFGEAFF.

The chain is built from TRBV19 and TRBJ2-7, with D tentatively TRBD1 (5 bases). V lost 5 bases and J lost 6, with 14 bases in between. Per the germline V gene, CDR1 is LNHDA and CDR2 is SQIVND (reference sequence). The CDR3 has 13 residues. CDR3: CASSGQGMGEQYF. As DNA, the CDR3 is TGTGCCAGTAGTGGGCAGGGTATGGGCGAGCAGTACTTC.

J is TRBJ2-2 and V is TRBV4-1; 7 nucleotides match TRBD2. The V gene's germline CDR1 is MGHRA and CDR2 YSYEKL. Trimming at V came to 5 bases and at J to 2 bases, leaving 8 bases not matched to a gene. This CDR3 region has 16 residues. This chain's CDR3 is CASSNSLAGNTGELFF. CDR3 coding DNA: TGCGCCAGCAGCAATTCCTTAGCGGGCAACACCGGGGAGCTGTTTTTT.

The rearrangement uses TRBV19 and TRBJ2-1; 8 nucleotides match TRBD2. This CDR3 is 18 amino acids long. The germline CDR1 and CDR2 sequences are LNHDA and SQIVND (reference sequence). V gave up 6 bases and J gave up 6 bases; unmatched junction bases: 19. CDR3 in amino acids: CASSKYAVGGGSGNEQFF. The DNA of the CDR3 is TGTGCCAGTAGCAAATATGCGGTCGGCGGGGGGAGTGGCAATGAGCAGTTCTTC.

The genes are TRBV5-1 and TRBJ2-3; TRBD2 matches at 7 bases. Germline V gene data show CDR1 as SGHRS and CDR2 as YFSETQ. The CDR3 sequence is 14 residues long. V lost 4 bases and J lost 6; bases outside the gene matches: 8. CDR3 nucleotides: TGCGCCAGCAGCCCTCGAAACGGGGGGGATACGCAGTATTTT. Its translation: CASSPRNGGDTQYF.

The V and J genes are TRBV25-1 and TRBJ2-5; TRBD1 is a possible D gene (5 bases). The CDR3 is 14 residues long. With 4 bases removed from V and 1 base from J, the gap between germline ends came to 10 bases. Germline CDR1 reads MGHDK; CDR2 reads SYGVNS. DNA for the CDR3: TGTGCCAGCAGTGGAAGACAGATCCAAGAGACCCAGTACTTC. Its protein product is CASSGRQIQETQYF.

The chain couples TRBV3-1 (or the pseudogene TRBV3-2) to TRBJ1-1; a weak D match, TRBD1 (5 bases). The CDR3 has 13 amino acids. CDR1 and CDR2 from the germline V gene are LGHDT and YNNKEL (reference sequence). Between the trimmed V and J ends, which lost 5 bases and 1 base, there was a span of 8 bases. CDR3: CASSAQANTEAFF. The CDR3 DNA follows: TGTGCCAGCAGCGCACAGGCGAACACTGAAGCTTTCTTT.

The chain uses TRBV4-3 and TRBJ2-2; D is perhaps TRBD2 (5 bases). CDR1 LGHNA and CDR2 YSLEER come from the germline V gene. The V end lost 0 bases, the J end lost 6 bases, and 14 bases lay between the germline ends. The CDR3 is made up of 16 amino acids. CDR3 sequence reads: CASSQDHGVWSGELFF. The CDR3 coding sequence is TGCGCCAGCAGCCAAGATCACGGGGTTTGGTCCGGGGAGCTGTTTTTT.

The CDR3 coding sequence is TGTGCCAGCAGCCCGGGAGGTAGCACAGATACGCAGTATTTT. As protein: CASSPGGSTDTQYF. The V and J genes are TRBV27 and TRBJ2-3; 7 nucleotides line up with TRBD2. V lost 6 bases, J lost 0 bases, and 3 bases stayed unmatched. Germline V gene lookup returns CDR1 MNHEY and CDR2 SMNVEV (reference sequence). The CDR3 sequence is 14 residues long.

The CDR3 DNA sequence: TGTGCCAGCACCCCCTCGGTTCTGAGGAACACTGAAGCTTTCTTT. Its translation is CASTPSVLRNTEAFF. The chain links TRBV28 to TRBJ1-1; unclear D gene. V was cut by 7 bases and J by 1 base, with 16 bases left in between. The CDR3 spans 15 residues. In germline, CDR1 is MDHEN, CDR2 SYDVKM.

This clone was counted only a few times. V gene TRBV18 combines with J gene TRBJ1-2; TRBD1 might be the D (6 bases). The CDR3 consists of 13 residues. The germline CDR1 and CDR2 sequences are KGHSH and LQKENI. Deletions cut 6 bases from V and 6 bases from J, with 14 bases between. The CDR3 nucleotides are TGTGCCAGCTCTCTTCGACAGGAGGATGGCTACACCTTC. Its translation is CASSLRQEDGYTF.